These 27 T cell receptor beta chains share one sample of origin, sequenced in a study of early T cells in non-severe SARS-CoV-2 infection. TCRdb recomputed calls from the 5' RACE reads with MiXCR, one row per CDR3 protein. The sample lists tens of thousands of distinct CDR3 sequences, approximately 5.2% occurring once. The sequencing input was whole blood. The receptors here all came from an adult who was a healthcare worker with PCR-confirmed SARS-CoV-2 infection or an uninfected control (not recorded which).

This clonotype was detected ten times or more. The chain joins TRBV6-1 to TRBJ2-5; 7 positions match TRBD1. Germline V lookup: CDR1 MNHNS, CDR2 SASEGT. The length of the CDR3 is 13 residues. Germline trimming cut 4 bases from V and 5 bases from J; bases unmatched to any gene: 4. CDR3 nucleotides: TGTGCCAGCAGTGGAGGGGGCGGGGAGACCCAGTACTTC. This translates into CASSGGGGETQYF.

This clonotype has just a few counts. The rearrangement joins TRBV7-3 to TRBJ2-1, with D perhaps TRBD1 or TRBD2 (5 bases each). Germline CDR1 reads SGHTA; CDR2 reads FQGTGA. Between the trimmed V and J ends, which lost 4 bases and 8 bases, there was a span of 18 bases. There are 15 residues in the CDR3. CDR3 residues: CASSYDGRLGDEQFF. The CDR3 DNA sequence: TGTGCCAGCAGCTACGACGGCAGGCTGGGGGATGAGCAGTTCTTC.

The rearrangement joins TRBV28 to TRBJ2-5; no clear D gene. The CDR3 consists of 12 residues. V gave up 5 bases and J gave up 3 bases, with 7 bases separating them. CDR1 and CDR2 from the germline V gene are MDHEN and SYDVKM. Written as DNA, the CDR3 is TGTGCCAGCAGTATACTTAAAGAGACCCAGTACTTC. Amino acid sequence: CASSILKETQYF.

This clonotype has only a few counts. The gene calls are TRBV7-3 and TRBJ2-2, with 7 bases that match TRBD2. The germline CDR1 and CDR2 sequences are SGHTA and FQGTGA. With 0 bases clipped from V and 0 bases from J, the junction kept 1 base outside the gene matches. The CDR3 runs to 16 residues. CDR3 amino acids: CASSLTGTTNTGELFF. The CDR3 nucleotides read TGTGCCAGCAGCTTAACGGGGACTACGAACACCGGGGAGCTGTTTTTT.

This chain links TRBV19 with TRBJ2-1; 13 bases line up with TRBD2. This CDR3 has 16 amino acids. The germline gives CDR1 LNHDA, CDR2 SQIVND (reference sequence). V lost 5 bases to trimming and J lost 8 bases; unmatched junction nucleotides: 9. This CDR3 is CASSPTGLAGSDEQFF. The CDR3 region has the DNA TGTGCCAGTAGTCCCACGGGACTAGCGGGATCGGATGAGCAGTTCTTC.

This sequence joins TRBV7-2 and TRBJ2-5; possibly TRBD1 for D (5 bases). Per germline, CDR1 SGHTA and CDR2 FQGNSA. The CDR3 is made up of 15 amino acids. Between the trimmed V and J ends, which lost 4 bases and 2 bases, there was a span of 14 bases. CDR3 region: CASSYVSDKQETQYF. CDR3 nucleotides: TGTGCCAGCAGCTACGTCTCGGACAAGCAAGAGACCCAGTACTTC.

This clonotype qualifies as medium-sized. V is TRBV11-2 and J is TRBJ1-3, with a possible D match to TRBD1 (5 bases). This CDR3 is built from 13 residues. With 0 bases removed from V and 10 bases from J, the gap between germline ends came to 10 bases. Germline CDR1 SGHAT, CDR2 FQNNGV. CDR3 nucleotide sequence: TGTGCCAGCAGCTTAGACGGGACCCGGACCATATATTTT. Encoded protein: CASSLDGTRTIYF. Filled out from reference TRBV11-2 and TRBJ1-3, the complete variable domain reads EAGVAQSPRYKIIEKRQSVAFWCNPISGHATLYWYQQILGQGPKLLIQFQNNGVVDDSQLPKDRFSAERLKGVDSTLKIQPAKLEDSAVYLCASSLDGTRTIYFGEGSWLTVV.

This clonotype was detected many times. The rearrangement uses TRBV7-8 and TRBJ2-3, with D hard to call. Germline assignment: CDR1 SGHVS and CDR2 FQNEAQ. The CDR3 is 12 residues long. The germline V and J ends were trimmed by 5 bases and 9 bases, with 12 bases remaining between them. The CDR3 coding sequence is TGTGCCAGCAGCCCCCGTCGGACGACGCAGTATTTT. This codes for CASSPRRTTQYF.

Points on this clonotype: The germline gene is not matched at one end of the junction; a read error may be the cause. The V gene is TRBV7-6, the J gene TRBJ2-1, with D tentatively TRBD1 (6 bases). The germline CDR1 and CDR2 sequences are SGHVS and FNYEAQ. This CDR3 comprises 12 residues. CDR3 in DNA: TGTGCCAGCAGCCACAGGGACCCGGCGTTGATCTTC. This gives the protein CASSHRDPALIF.

In its sample, this clonotype was seen many times. The chain joins TRBV7-6 to TRBJ2-1; no reliable D call. Trimming shortened V by 4 bases and J by 4 bases, and 8 bases separated the two germline ends. Per germline, CDR1 SGHVS and CDR2 FNYEAQ. The CDR3 covers 13 residues. The CDR3 protein is CASSSRAYNEQFF. CDR3 nucleotides: TGTGCCAGCAGCTCCCGGGCGTACAATGAGCAGTTCTTC.

This clonotype was observed many times. The V and J genes are TRBV7-2 and TRBJ2-7; 12 positions agree with TRBD2. V was clipped by 2 bases and J by 6 bases; unmatched bases: 14. Per germline, CDR1 SGHTA and CDR2 FQGNSA. This CDR3 is built from 18 residues. CDR3 sequence (DNA): TGTGCCAGCAGCTTAAGGCTTCGGCTAGCGGGAGGGGTTGTCGAGCAGTACTTC. Its translation is CASSLRLRLAGGVVEQYF.

This clonotype was recorded at least ten times. V and J are TRBV28 and TRBJ1-1, with TRBD1 matching 10 bases. In germline, CDR1 is MDHEN, CDR2 SYDVKM. The CDR3 loop spans 15 amino acids. V dropped 1 base and J dropped 4; count of bases not matched to a gene: 3. The CDR3 DNA sequence: TGTGCCAGCAGTTTATACGGACAGGGGGGCACTGAAGCTTTCTTT. It codes for CASSLYGQGGTEAFF.

The gene calls are TRBV12-3 or TRBV12-4 and TRBJ2-4, with TRBD2 matching over 9 bases. This CDR3 has 18 amino acids. Trimming took 1 base from V and 1 from J; bases not matched to a gene: 8. The CDR3 spells CASSLVSLAGRAKNIQYF. The CDR3, as DNA: TGTGCCAGCAGTTTAGTGAGTCTAGCGGGACGGGCCAAAAACATTCAGTACTTC.

This clonotype was detected ten times or more. The chain joins TRBV7-8 to TRBJ1-3, with D perhaps matching TRBD1 (5 bases). This CDR3 comprises 16 residues. Germline V lookup: CDR1 SGHVS, CDR2 FQNEAQ. Trimming cost V 1 base and J 4 bases, with 14 bases left between them. The CDR3 DNA is TGTGCCAGCAGCTTAGGTGGCGGGGGTGGAGGAAACACCATATATTTT. It specifies CASSLGGGGGGNTIYF.

This clonotype showed up many times. This chain links TRBV11-2 with TRBJ2-4, with TRBD2 as a possible D gene (5 bases). CDR3 length: 14 amino acids. Trimming removed 8 bases at V and 9 bases at J, with 20 bases between. Germline lookup yields CDR1 SGHAT and CDR2 FQNNGV. Written as DNA, the CDR3 is TGTGCCAGCGGGCGGACTGGTCGAAGTGGCATTCAGTACTTC. Translation gives CASGRTGRSGIQYF.

This clonotype has a count of ten or more. The rearrangement uses TRBV28 and TRBJ1-6; 8 positions match TRBD1. CDR3 length: 18 residues. The V gene's germline CDR1 is MDHEN and CDR2 SYDVKM. With 6 bases clipped from V and 9 bases from J, the junction kept 19 bases outside the gene matches. CDR3 nucleotide sequence: TGTGCCAGCAGCTCGGACAGGGAATTCGGAACGGGGTTTTCACCCCTCCACTTT. This codes for CASSSDREFGTGFSPLHF.

This clonotype was counted at least ten times. CDR3: CASSLFASGRGETQYF. CDR3 bases: TGTGCCAGCAGTTTATTCGCTAGCGGGAGGGGAGAGACCCAGTACTTC. The rearrangement uses TRBV28 and TRBJ2-5; 12 positions agree with TRBD2. The CDR3 has 16 amino acids. J gave up 4 bases and V 1 base, and 4 bases lay outside the gene matches. Per germline, CDR1 MDHEN and CDR2 SYDVKM.

This clonotype was observed many times. The rearrangement joins TRBV29-1 to TRBJ2-7, with TRBD2 identical over 10 bases. The CDR3 has 15 amino acids. The V gene's germline CDR1 is SQVTM and CDR2 ANQGSEA. Unmatched junction bases numbered 8, after V lost 6 bases and J lost 0 bases. The CDR3 nucleotides read TGCAGCGTCTCTATCGGACTAGCGGTCTCCTACGAGCAGTACTTC. As protein: CSVSIGLAVSYEQYF.

Comment on this clonotype: At one end the junction does not follow the germline gene, possibly because of a read error. The V gene is TRBV4-2, the J gene TRBJ2-2, with a possible D match to TRBD2 (6 bases). Germline V gene sequence: CDR1 LGHNA, CDR2 YNFKEQ. This CDR3 contains 15 residues. The CDR3, as DNA: TGTACCAGCAGCCAAACGGGAGACCCCCCCGGGGAGCTGTTTTTT. This translates into CTSSQTGDPPGELFF.

This clonotype was found a few times. The chain uses TRBV7-9 and TRBJ1-4, with TRBD1 identical over 10 bases. Per germline, CDR1 SEHNR and CDR2 FQNEAQ (reference sequence). The CDR3 totals 15 residues. The CDR3 here is CSVGQGEGANEKLFF. For the CDR3, the DNA is TGTTCGGTCGGACAGGGGGAAGGGGCCAATGAAAAACTGTTTTTT. The variable domain in full, completed from reference TRBV7-9 and TRBJ1-4, reads DTGVSQNPRHKITKRGQNVTFRCDPISEHNRLYWYRQTLGQGPEFLTYFQNEAQLEKSRLLSDRFSAERPKGSFSTLEIQRTEQGDSAMYLCSVGQGEGANEKLFFGSGTQLSVL.

This clonotype was detected a few times. In DNA, the CDR3 is TGTGCCAGCAGCTCCAACTCTGGAAACACCATATATTTT. It yields the protein CASSSNSGNTIYF. J is TRBJ1-3 and V is TRBV3-1; D unresolved. CDR3 length: 13 amino acids. Germline assignment: CDR1 LGHDT and CDR2 YNNKEL (reference sequence). Trimming stripped 5 bases from V and 0 bases from J, with 5 bases between.

This clonotype has ten or more counts. The chain is built from TRBV7-3 and TRBJ2-1; 9 nucleotides agree with TRBD1. V lost 2 bases, J lost 7 bases, and 6 bases stayed unmatched. From germline, CDR1 is SGHTA and CDR2 FQGTGA. CDR3 length: 15 residues. CDR3 residues: CASSLAGQGRNEQFF. CDR3 nucleotide sequence: TGTGCCAGCAGCTTAGCTGGACAGGGGAGGAATGAGCAGTTCTTC.

This clonotype occurred many times. V is TRBV20-1 and J is TRBJ1-2; no reliable D call. CDR1 is DFQATT and CDR2 is SNEGSKA in the germline V gene (reference sequence). The CDR3 totals 16 residues. Deletions cut 0 bases from V and 0 bases from J, with 14 bases between. The CDR3 spells CSAREPSTLANYGYTF. DNA of the CDR3: TGCAGTGCTAGAGAACCGAGCACACTAGCTAACTATGGCTACACCTTC.

This clonotype was counted ten times or more. The chain links TRBV5-4 to TRBJ2-1; D ambiguous. Looked up from germline, CDR1 is SGHNT and CDR2 is YYREEE (reference sequence). V was cut by 2 bases and J by 5 bases, with 11 bases left in between. This CDR3 is built from 14 residues. This chain's CDR3 is CASSFSAEHNEQFF. In DNA, the CDR3 is TGTGCCAGCAGCTTTTCGGCGGAACACAATGAGCAGTTCTTC.

The sample holds many counts of this clonotype. The V call is TRBV28, the J call TRBJ1-1, with a weak D call TRBD1 (5 bases). V was pared by 5 bases and J by 0 bases, with 13 bases between. CDR1 MDHEN and CDR2 SYDVKM come from the germline V gene. This CDR3 region has 15 residues. The CDR3 region is CASSRSDRMNTEAFF. CDR3 DNA sequence: TGTGCCAGCAGTCGATCAGACAGAATGAACACTGAAGCTTTCTTT.

This clonotype was counted only a few times. The genes are TRBV27 and TRBJ2-5; D is unresolved. The V and J ends lost 6 bases and 5 bases respectively, with 10 bases between them. CDR3 length equals 12 residues. Germline V gene data show CDR1 as MNHEY and CDR2 as SMNVEV (reference sequence). The CDR3 here is CASRSQGETQYF. In DNA form, the CDR3 reads TGTGCCAGCAGGAGTCAAGGGGAGACCCAGTACTTC.

This clonotype was detected ten times or more. This chain uses TRBV7-9 with TRBJ2-1; D remains ambiguous. Trimming pared 0 bases from V and 1 base from J, leaving 7 bases between. This CDR3 has 15 amino acids. The germline V gene encodes CDR1 SEHNR and CDR2 FQNEAQ (reference sequence). CDR3 amino acids: CASSLAWKSYNEQFF. CDR3 nucleotide sequence: TGTGCCAGCAGCTTAGCGTGGAAGTCCTACAATGAGCAGTTCTTC.